A single sample is the source of the 16 T cell receptor beta chains below, sequenced in a study of cytomegalovirus exposure and HLA in healthy donors. 13 Jbeta primers and 60 Vbeta primers were used for the PCR. Here immunoSEQ multiplex PCR was the method, and the copy in TCRdb shows in-frame clones only, minus some. This sample has about 190,000 clones, with roughly 80% found just once. The source material was PBMCs. The receptors come from a young woman in good health and CMV-seronegative.

This clone occurred a few times. The chain couples TRBV19 to TRBJ2-3; D may be TRBD1 (6 bases). This CDR3 region has 14 residues. V lost 8 bases to trimming and J lost 2 bases, with 14 bases between them. CDR1 and CDR2 from the germline V gene are LNHDA and SQIVND (reference sequence). The CDR3 protein is CASQLRGPTDTQYF. DNA for the CDR3: TGTGCCAGTCAACTCAGGGGCCCCACAGATACGCAGTATTTT.

The V and J genes are TRBV28 and TRBJ2-4; 12 nucleotides align to TRBD1. CDR1 and CDR2 (germline): MDHEN, SYDVKM. This CDR3 has 17 amino acids. With 7 bases clipped from V and 3 bases from J, the junction kept 10 bases outside the gene matches. The CDR3 nucleotides read TGTGCCAGCAAACCGGGGGACAGGGGGCCACTCAAAAACATTCAGTACTTC. Protein: CASKPGDRGPLKNIQYF.

This chain connects TRBV6-5 to TRBJ1-6; 7 bases align to TRBD1. Germline loops: CDR1 MNHEY, CDR2 SVGAGI. V was pared by 2 bases and J by 14 bases, with 12 bases of the junction left unmatched. This CDR3 comprises 15 residues. CDR3 sequence: CASSYMTGNPPTLHF. CDR3 sequence (DNA): TGTGCCAGCAGTTACATGACAGGGAACCCTCCAACCCTCCACTTT.

The chain combines TRBV4-1 with TRBJ1-6; TRBD1 agrees at 9 bases. The CDR3 totals 18 residues. V dropped 4 bases and J dropped 6; count of bases not matched to a gene: 13. Germline loops: CDR1 MGHRA, CDR2 YSYEKL. The CDR3, as DNA: TGCGCCAGCAGCCCCCAAATGGGGACAGGGACGATTAATTCACCCCTCCACTTT. As protein: CASSPQMGTGTINSPLHF.

The chain links TRBV19 to TRBJ1-4; D uncertain. V dropped 4 bases and J dropped 8 bases, with 8 bases sitting between them. This CDR3 spans 12 amino acids. Germline assignment: CDR1 LNHDA and CDR2 SQIVND (reference sequence). For the CDR3, the DNA is TGTGCCAGTAGTAGCGTGTCAGAAAAACTGTTTTTT. Its translation: CASSSVSEKLFF. Together with reference TRBV19 and TRBJ1-4, the CDR3 gives the full variable domain: DGGITQSPKYLFRKEGQNVTLSCEQNLNHDAMYWYRQDPGQGLRLIYYSQIVNDFQKGDIAEGYSVSREKKESFPLTVTSAQKNPTAFYLCASSSVSEKLFFGSGTQLSVL.

For the CDR3, the DNA is TGTGCCAGCAGTCCCTCGGGGTTGGACGAGCAGTACTTC. Translated, it gives CASSPSGLDEQYF. This rearrangement joins TRBV28 to TRBJ2-7, with D possibly being TRBD2 (5 bases). The CDR3 has 13 residues. Germline V lookup: CDR1 MDHEN, CDR2 SYDVKM. V lost 5 bases and J 5 bases, leaving 13 bases between the germline ends.

The V gene is TRBV18, the J gene TRBJ2-7, with a weak D call TRBD1 (5 bases). V was cut by 3 bases and J by 2 bases, with 8 bases left in between. Looked up from germline, CDR1 is KGHSH and CDR2 is LQKENI. The CDR3 consists of 13 residues. This chain's CDR3 is CASSPGLAYEQYF. In DNA, the CDR3 is TGTGCCAGCTCACCGGGGCTAGCCTACGAGCAGTACTTC.

This clone was detected only a few times. This rearrangement joins TRBV6-5 to TRBJ1-4; 8 nucleotides align to TRBD1. The V segment lost 7 bases and the J segment 7 bases; nucleotides outside the gene matches: 8. CDR3 length equals 14 residues. CDR1 is MNHEY and CDR2 is SVGAGI in the germline V gene. This chain's CDR3 is CASTSTGEGEKLFF. CDR3 DNA sequence: TGTGCCAGCACCTCGACAGGGGAGGGTGAAAAACTGTTTTTT.

The chain uses TRBV15 and TRBJ1-1, with D perhaps matching TRBD1 (6 bases). This CDR3 is 17 amino acids long. The germline CDR1 and CDR2 sequences are LNHNV and YYDKDF (reference sequence). V was pared by 0 bases and J by 0 bases, with 14 bases between. As DNA, the CDR3 is TGTGCCACCAGCAGAGAGGGCACAGGGTCGTTGAACACTGAAGCTTTCTTT. Translated, it gives CATSREGTGSLNTEAFF.

The chain is built from TRBV12-2 and TRBJ1-2; the D call TRBD1 from the table was never checked on the DNA. TRBV12-2 is given as a pseudogene. The CDR3 has 15 residues. The CDR3 region is CASFLGALANYGYTF. DNA of the CDR3: TGTGCAAGTTTTCTTGGGGCTTTAGCTAACTATGGCTACACCTTC.

This chain uses TRBV27 with TRBJ2-1, with a possible D match to TRBD1 (5 bases). Trimming took off 6 bases at V and 0 bases at J, with 18 bases between the two ends. CDR1 and CDR2 (germline): MNHEY, SMNVEV (reference sequence). The length of the CDR3 is 17 residues. This chain's CDR3 is CASRTLGQISSYNEQFF. CDR3 nucleotide sequence: TGTGCCAGCAGAACCCTAGGACAAATAAGCTCCTACAATGAGCAGTTCTTC.

V and J are TRBV6-6 and TRBJ1-1, with 9 positions matching TRBD1. The CDR3 is 11 amino acids. V dropped 7 bases and J dropped 11; count of bases not matched to a gene: 5. Germline V gene sequence: CDR1 MNHNY, CDR2 SVGAGI (reference sequence). The CDR3: CASIRDRDAFF. As DNA, the CDR3 is TGTGCCAGCATTAGGGACAGGGACGCTTTCTTT.

J is TRBJ2-1 and V is TRBV5-1, with TRBD1 matching 9 bases. Germline assignment: CDR1 SGHRS and CDR2 YFSETQ. This CDR3 contains 17 residues. J was trimmed by 3 bases and V by 3 bases; bases with no gene match: 10. This chain's CDR3 is CASSSTTGGAYYNEQFF. The CDR3 region has the DNA TGCGCCAGCAGCTCGACTACAGGGGGCGCATACTACAATGAGCAGTTCTTC.

The chain uses TRBV28 and TRBJ1-5; D is unclear. CDR3 length equals 13 residues. The germline gives CDR1 MDHEN, CDR2 SYDVKM. The V end lost 5 bases, the J end lost 5 bases, and 10 bases lay between the germline ends. This chain's CDR3 is CASSPTGYQPQHF. The CDR3 region has the DNA TGTGCCAGCAGTCCAACGGGGTATCAGCCCCAGCATTTT.

This rearrangement joins TRBV5-1 to TRBJ1-6; possibly TRBD1 for D (5 bases). The V and J ends lost 0 bases and 2 bases respectively, with 6 bases between them. CDR1 is SGHRS, CDR2 YFSETQ, per germline. The CDR3 consists of 15 residues. The CDR3 DNA is TGCGCCAGCAGCTTGGACAGGCCCTATAATTCACCCCTCCACTTT. Protein product: CASSLDRPYNSPLHF.

The chain carries TRBV4-1 and TRBJ1-4; D unclear. The CDR3 sequence is 12 residues long. Trimming shortened V by 4 bases and J by 8 bases, and 8 bases separated the two germline ends. Germline CDR1 MGHRA, CDR2 YSYEKL. The CDR3 sequence: CASSLEGEKLFF. In nucleotides, the CDR3 is TGCGCCAGCAGCCTAGAGGGCGAAAAACTGTTTTTT.